The table lists the clone carrying this T cell receptor (beta chain) with many counts. The antigen remains unidentified. These data come from a study of T cell repertoires in cytomegalovirus infection. Regarding the study as a whole: In two of eight donors, the top clonotype was HLA-C-restricted CMV-specific.

TCRdb passed the reads through MiXCR, listing each CDR3 protein once. In the table there are more than 140,000 distinct CDR3 sequences, approximately 5.9% of which are singletons. The CDR3 spans 12 residues. After removal of 5 bases from V and 13 bases from J, the junction contained 12 bases not matched to a gene. Germline CDR1 DFQATT, CDR2 SNEGSKA (reference sequence). This TCR derives from a human donor in good health (CMV status not recorded). Some clones in this sample may be carry-over from other donors' samples. The J gene is TRBJ2-7, the V gene TRBV20-1, with 9 positions matching TRBD1. Material: PBMCs. DNA of the CDR3: TGCAGTGCTGATCTACCGGGACAGGGTTGCTACTTC. It is translated as CSADLPGQGCYF.